Listed here are 8 T cell receptor beta chains from one sample, sequenced in a study of blood T cell repertoires in COVID-19 (dated by TCRdb to 2018 to 2020). Libraries were constructed by the immunoSEQ multiplex PCR assay. TCRdb took this table from immuneACCESS and kept in-frame rearrangements with V and J called. Such tables lack part of the clones; where checked against another copy, unresolved V genes explain under half of the gap, and the rest is unexplained. For this sample the table gives 160,000 or so clones, of which approximately 91% were detected only once. Clones ranked in the top ten supply 2% to 3% of the sample. Sequencing used peripheral blood. The receptor source for this set is a man younger than 30 with acute or convalescent COVID-19.

This chain connects TRBV11-2 to TRBJ2-3, with 14 bases matching TRBD2. This CDR3 is 16 amino acids long. Per germline, CDR1 SGHAT and CDR2 FQNNGV. V lost 4 bases to trimming and J lost 9 bases; unmatched junction nucleotides: 9. The CDR3 coding sequence is TGTGCCAGCAGCTCTCAACCGGGACTAGCGGGGGTCACGCAGTATTTT. Translation gives CASSSQPGLAGVTQYF.

The genes are TRBV4-1 and TRBJ1-5; D possibly corresponds to TRBD1 (6 bases). This CDR3 has 16 residues. V was cut by 1 base and J by 4 bases, with 14 bases left in between. CDR1 is MGHRA and CDR2 is YSYEKL in the germline V gene. The CDR3 protein is CASSQAEGTSNQPQHF. CDR3 nucleotide sequence: TGCGCCAGCAGCCAAGCTGAAGGGACATCAAATCAGCCCCAGCATTTT.

The V gene is TRBV27, the J gene TRBJ1-1; 7 bases agree with TRBD1. The CDR3 extends over 13 amino acids. J gave up 6 bases and V 2 bases, and 3 bases lay outside the gene matches. Germline loops: CDR1 MNHEY, CDR2 SMNVEV (reference sequence). CDR3 amino acids: CASSLRGRPEAFF. CDR3 nucleotides: TGTGCCAGCAGTTTAAGGGGGCGGCCTGAAGCTTTCTTT.

This chain links TRBV11-2 with TRBJ1-4; 8 bases map to TRBD1. Per germline, CDR1 SGHAT and CDR2 FQNNGV. The CDR3 runs 16 residues. The J segment lost 7 bases and the V segment lost 5 bases, leaving 12 bases of the junction unmatched. The CDR3 region is CASSGSTGVGGEKLFF. In DNA, the CDR3 is TGTGCCAGCAGCGGATCGACAGGGGTGGGGGGTGAAAAACTGTTTTTT.

This chain links TRBV6-5 with TRBJ2-5; 10 nucleotides match TRBD1. The ends lost 8 bases at V and 4 bases at J; junction bases unmatched: 4. The germline V gene encodes CDR1 MNHEY and CDR2 SVGAGI. There are 13 residues in the CDR3. CDR3 sequence (DNA): TGTGCCAGCGGCCGGGACAGGGGAGAGACCCAGTACTTC. It specifies CASGRDRGETQYF.

The V call is TRBV19, the J call TRBJ1-3; TRBD1 might be the D (6 bases). V was clipped by 3 bases and J by 2 bases, with 17 bases between them. This CDR3 has 17 residues. The V gene's germline CDR1 is LNHDA and CDR2 SQIVND (reference sequence). The chain's CDR3 is CASSIVPGTTTGNTIYF. CDR3 DNA: TGTGCCAGTAGTATCGTGCCCGGGACAACCACTGGAAACACCATATATTTT.

The chain uses TRBV5-4 and TRBJ2-3; possible D gene TRBD2, 5 bases. The CDR3 runs 14 residues. V shed 3 bases and J shed 6 bases, with 14 bases lying between them. Germline CDR1 is SGHNT and CDR2 is YYREEE (reference sequence). CDR3 sequence reads: CASSSTGLRDTQYF. Here the CDR3 DNA reads TGTGCCAGCAGCTCGACTGGACTCAGGGATACGCAGTATTTT.

The gene calls are TRBV5-1 and TRBJ1-3, with 7 bases lining up with TRBD1. Germline trimming cut 3 bases from V and 5 bases from J; bases unmatched to any gene: 2. Germline V lookup: CDR1 SGHRS, CDR2 YFSETQ. The CDR3 covers 13 residues. The CDR3: CASSSGQRNTIYF. Here the CDR3 DNA reads TGCGCCAGCAGCTCGGGACAGAGAAACACCATATATTTT. The full variable domain, completed using reference TRBV5-1 and TRBJ1-3, is KAGVTQTPRYLIKTRGQQVTLSCSPISGHRSVSWYQQTPGQGLQFLFEYFSETQRNKGNFPGRFSGRQFSNSRSEMNVSTLELGDSALYLCASSSGQRNTIYFGEGSWLTVV.